These T cell receptor beta chains were read from a single sample in a study of blood T cell repertoires in COVID-19. Here immunoSEQ multiplex PCR was the method, and the copy in TCRdb shows in-frame clones only, minus some. Among about 69,000 clones listed, approximately 79% were seen once. Source material: peripheral blood. These receptors originate from a man in his sixties with acute or convalescent COVID-19. Both conserved end residues are part of each CDR3. Fields, in order: D gene, J gene, V gene, CDR3 protein. The D gene is left open where the match is weak.

D: TRBD2
J: TRBJ2-3
V: TRBV6-5
CDR3: CASSLQRGRDTQYF

D: TRBD2
J: TRBJ2-3
V: TRBV10-2
CDR3: CASSESISGISTDTQYF

D: .
J: TRBJ2-2
V: TRBV5-1
CDR3: CASSRDSYTGELFF

D: TRBD1
J: TRBJ2-4
V: TRBV3-1/TRBV3-2
CDR3: CASSRGTGTIQYF

D: .
J: TRBJ2-3
V: TRBV6-5
CDR3: CASSYTITDTQYF

D: TRBD2
J: TRBJ2-2
V: TRBV6-1
CDR3: CASSGLAGGPNTGELFF

D: .
J: TRBJ1-5
V: TRBV19
CDR3: CASSIEILVPQHF

D: TRBD1
J: TRBJ2-2
V: TRBV9
CDR3: CASSLQGAVGELFF

D: TRBD1
J: TRBJ1-3
V: TRBV15
CDR3: CATSREGTAGNTIYF

D: .
J: TRBJ1-2
V: TRBV5-1
CDR3: CASSPTHYGYTF

D: .
J: TRBJ1-6
V: TRBV30
CDR3: CAWSLEADSPLHF

D: TRBD2
J: TRBJ2-1
V: TRBV7-2
CDR3: CASSLTSGGANEQFF

D: .
J: TRBJ2-2
V: TRBV11-2
CDR3: CASTRTAAGELFF

D: TRBD1
J: TRBJ1-5
V: TRBV28
CDR3: CASNSGTGGVQPQHF

D: .
J: TRBJ1-2
V: TRBV4-1
CDR3: CASSQGGIGGYTF

D: .
J: TRBJ2-2
V: TRBV5-1
CDR3: CASSIAGTNTGELFF

D: TRBD1
J: TRBJ2-7
V: TRBV7-9
CDR3: CASSSTGAYEQYF

D: TRBD2
J: TRBJ2-3
V: TRBV7-2
CDR3: CASSLVPGGIADTQYF

D: TRBD1
J: TRBJ1-5
V: TRBV12-5
CDR3: CASGFQTQGADQPQHF

D: .
J: TRBJ1-2
V: TRBV7-9
CDR3: CASSPLQRQLPYGYTF

D: .
J: TRBJ1-5
V: TRBV19
CDR3: CASRIQDYSNQPQHF

D: .
J: TRBJ2-1
V: TRBV5-8
CDR3: CASSFNRARGEQFF

D: TRBD1
J: TRBJ2-2
V: TRBV27
CDR3: CATKDRGLNTGELFF

D: .
J: TRBJ2-7
V: TRBV6-5
CDR3: CASRHSNSYEQYF

D: TRBD1
J: TRBJ2-5
V: TRBV24-1
CDR3: CATSGTGGKETQYF

D: TRBD1
J: TRBJ2-1
V: TRBV25-1
CDR3: CASSGSGGLRYNEQFF

D: TRBD1
J: TRBJ1-2
V: TRBV19
CDR3: CASSNPGQNYGYTF

D: .
J: TRBJ1-4
V: TRBV7-8
CDR3: CASRGKGSGQEKLFF

D: TRBD1
J: TRBJ1-5
V: TRBV30
CDR3: CAWSPGQGNQPQHF

D: .
J: TRBJ2-3
V: TRBV7-2
CDR3: CASSLDSRGPGYTQYF

D: TRBD1
J: TRBJ2-1
V: TRBV29-1
CDR3: CSVEDRGLYNEQFF

D: .
J: TRBJ1-5
V: TRBV18
CDR3: CASSTTVNSNQPQHF

D: TRBD1
J: TRBJ2-2
V: TRBV6-4
CDR3: CASSDSQGAGELFF

D: TRBD1
J: TRBJ2-7
V: TRBV5-1
CDR3: CASSYRDSPYEQYF

D: .
J: TRBJ2-7
V: TRBV27
CDR3: CASQTTLSSYEQYF

D: .
J: TRBJ1-2
V: TRBV7-2
CDR3: CASSFLQGDYGYTF